This is a list of T cell receptor beta chains from one sample in a study of blood T cells in healthy people across ages. TCRdb reprocessed the 5' RACE reads with MiXCR, giving one entry per CDR3 protein. The data hold 750,000 or so distinct CDR3 sequences, with around a quarter observed a single time. The same sample was also used in a study of T cells of mothers and their children.

Sequencing was done on a sample of blood. The receptors here all came from a boy under 18 in good health. CDR3s include the opening cysteine and the closing phenylalanine or tryptophan. D genes are given only for firm matches. Clone size, where shown, is once, few, many, or a class for clones that have expanded.

D gene | J gene | clone size | V gene | CDR3 DNA | CDR3 protein
TRBD2 | TRBJ2-1 | few | TRBV20-1 | TGCAGTGCGCGGATAGCGGGGGCCTCCTACAATGAGCAGTTCTTC | CSARIAGASYNEQFF
. | TRBJ1-1 | . | TRBV7-2 | TGTGCCAGCAGCTCCATGGAGCGCACTGAAGCTTTCTTT | CASSSMERTEAFF
. | TRBJ1-2 | few | TRBV7-2 | TGTGCCAGCAGCTTAAGCCCCGCGGTCCATGGCTACACCTTC | CASSLSPAVHGYTF
. | TRBJ2-1 | few | TRBV11-2 | TGTGCCAGCAGCCCCAGCCCTGGGAATGAGCAGTTCTTC | CASSPSPGNEQFF
. | TRBJ2-1 | . | TRBV7-3 | TGTGCCAGCAGCTTAGGGAGGGGGAAAAACAATGAGCAGTTCTTC | CASSLGRGKNNEQFF
. | TRBJ1-1 | few | TRBV7-3 | TGTGCCAGCAGCTTACACGGGGTGAACACTGAAGCTTTCTTT | CASSLHGVNTEAFF
TRBD1 | TRBJ1-2 | few | TRBV6-5 | TGTGCCAGCAGTTATTCCGGGACAGGGAGTAGCGGCTATGGCTACACCTTC | CASSYSGTGSSGYGYTF
. | TRBJ2-6 | few | TRBV7-9 | TGTGCCAGCAGTAACAGGGCTGGGGCCAACGTCCTGACTTTC | CASSNRAGANVLTF
. | TRBJ1-3 | . | TRBV7-9 | TGTGCCAGCAGCTTAGAGGTTGGAAACACCATATATTTT | CASSLEVGNTIYF
. | TRBJ2-1 | few | TRBV3-1 | TGTGCCAGCAGCCAAGAGCTTTTAGGGGGACGGCAGTTCTTC | CASSQELLGGRQFF
. | TRBJ2-7 | few | TRBV2 | TGTGCCAGCCGTGGGGGTCCGCGCGAGCAGTACTTC | CASRGGPREQYF
. | TRBJ2-7 | . | TRBV28 | TGTGCCAGCAGTTTATGGAGGCGGGACTCATACGAGCAGTACTTC | CASSLWRRDSYEQYF
. | TRBJ2-1 | . | TRBV6-1 | TGTGCCAGCAGTGACCACGGGGGGCCTTCCTTCAATGAGCAGTTCTTC | CASSDHGGPSFNEQFF
TRBD2 | TRBJ2-5 | few | TRBV12-5 | TGTGCTAGTGGTTTGCCTTCTCTAGCGGGGCAGGGGGAGACCCAGTACTTC | CASGLPSLAGQGETQYF
. | TRBJ2-6 | . | TRBV7-2 | TGTGCCTGCGCTCTGGTATCTGGGGCCAACGTCCTGACTTTC | CACALVSGANVLTF
. | TRBJ1-4 | few | TRBV7-9 | TGTGCCAGCAGCTTAGGGGGCAGTGAAAAACTGTTTTTT | CASSLGGSEKLFF
TRBD1 | TRBJ2-3 | . | TRBV29-1 | TGCAGCGTTGAAGATCGTAGGGGGCCTGTAGATACGCAGTATTTT | CSVEDRRGPVDTQYF
TRBD1 | TRBJ2-2 | . | TRBV5-1 | TGCGCCAGCAGCTTGGTAGGGGGCGCCGACGGGGAGCTGTTTTTT | CASSLVGGADGELFF
. | TRBJ2-7 | . | TRBV12-3/TRBV12-4 | TGTGCCAGCAGTTTAGGGAACCCGGTGAGCGAGCAGTACTTC | CASSLGNPVSEQYF
. | TRBJ2-1 | . | TRBV7-9 | TGTGCCAGCAGCACGTCGAACGCCTACAATGAGCAGTTCTTC | CASSTSNAYNEQFF
. | TRBJ2-2 | few | TRBV4-3 | TGCGCCAGCAGCCAAGATTCCGGGGGCAGCGGGGAGCTGTTTTTT | CASSQDSGGSGELFF
. | TRBJ2-3 | . | TRBV29-1 | TGCAGCGTTGGCATTTCCGGGACCACAGATACGCAGTATTTT | CSVGISGTTDTQYF
. | TRBJ2-3 | . | TRBV7-8 | TGTGCCAGCAGCTTAGGTTCCAGTCGCGGTGATACAGATACGCAGTATTTT | CASSLGSSRGDTDTQYF
TRBD1 | TRBJ1-2 | . | TRBV6-1 | TGTGCCAGCAGTCCCATAACCATCGCTCAGGGGGTAGATGGCTACACCTTC | CASSPITIAQGVDGYTF
. | TRBJ2-6 | . | TRBV24-1 | TGTGCCTCTGCGGGTTCGAACTCTGGGGCCAACGTCCTGACTTTC | CASAGSNSGANVLTF